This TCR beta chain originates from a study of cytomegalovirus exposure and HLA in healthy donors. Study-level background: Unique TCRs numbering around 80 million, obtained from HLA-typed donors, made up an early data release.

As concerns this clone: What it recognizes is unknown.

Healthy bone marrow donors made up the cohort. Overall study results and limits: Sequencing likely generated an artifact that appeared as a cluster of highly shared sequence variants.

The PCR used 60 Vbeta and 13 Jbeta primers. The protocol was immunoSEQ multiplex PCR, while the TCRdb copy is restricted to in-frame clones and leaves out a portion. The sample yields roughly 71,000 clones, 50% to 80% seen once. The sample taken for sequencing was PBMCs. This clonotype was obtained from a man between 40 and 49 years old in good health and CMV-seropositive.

CDR3 region: CAWSPPGTLISYEQYF. The CDR3 DNA is TGTGCCTGGAGTCCTCCCGGGACACTCATCTCCTACGAGCAGTACTTC. The J gene is TRBJ2-7, the V gene TRBV30; the D gene is possibly TRBD1 (6 bases). Germline loops: CDR1 GTSNPN, CDR2 SVGIG (reference sequence). The V and J ends lost 2 bases and 0 bases respectively, with 17 bases between them. The CDR3 covers 16 residues. Drawing the rest from reference TRBV30 and TRBJ2-7, the complete variable domain is SQTIHQWPATLVQPVGSPLSLECTVEGTSNPNLYWYRQAAGRGLQLLFYSVGIGQISSEVPQNLSASRPQDRQFILSSKKLLLSDSGFYLCAWSPPGTLISYEQYFGPGTRLTVT.